One sample yielded the 2 T cell receptor beta chains listed below, sequenced in a study of T cell repertoires in cytomegalovirus infection. MiXCR, applied by TCRdb to the reads, yields one record per CDR3 protein. The table lists 50,000 to 60,000 distinct CDR3 sequences, about 20% of them singletons. The antigens for these receptors are not known. Sequences were derived from CD8+ T cells from cultured PBMCs, sampled from culture after CMV antigen stimulation. Every receptor here comes from a human donor in good health (CMV status not recorded). Some clones in this sample may be carry-over from other donors' samples.

The CDR3 region is CASGLTPFQPQHF. CDR3 DNA: TGTGCTAGTGGTTTGACCCCGTTTCAGCCCCAGCATTTT. V gene TRBV12-5 combines with J gene TRBJ1-5; D call uncertain. Germline values: CDR1 LGHNT, CDR2 FRNRAP. The CDR3 runs to 13 residues. Trimming took off 2 bases at V and 6 bases at J, with 8 bases between the two ends.

This clonotype came up once. V gene TRBV7-6 combines with J gene TRBJ2-7; tentatively, D is TRBD1 or TRBD2 (5 bases each). From germline, CDR1 is SGHVS and CDR2 FNYEAQ. This CDR3 has 13 residues. Trimming took 5 bases from V and 7 from J, leaving 15 bases between them. This CDR3 is CASSLRDGEEQYF. DNA for the CDR3: TGTGCCAGCAGCCTCCGGGACGGGGAAGAGCAGTACTTC. Together with reference TRBV7-6 and TRBJ2-7, the CDR3 gives the full variable domain: GAGVSQSPRYKVTKRGQDVALRCDPISGHVSLYWYRQALGQGPEFLTYFNYEAQQDKSGLPNDRFSAERPEGSISTLTIQRTEQRDSAMYRCASSLRDGEEQYFGPGTRLTVT.